Listed below are T cell receptor beta chains from one sample, sequenced in a study of T cells in Graves' hyperthyroidism and ophthalmopathy. TCRdb reprocessed the multiplex PCR reads via MiXCR and lists one record per CDR3 protein. The sample has about 540,000 distinct CDR3 sequences, around 45% seen once. The sample was peripheral blood or thyroid tissue (not recorded which). Source of these receptors: a woman aged 18-29 years with Graves' hyperthyroidism. CDR3s include the opening cysteine and the closing phenylalanine or tryptophan. A D gene is named only where the DNA matches it firmly. Expanded clones get a size class; other rows say once, few or many, or leave the size out.

j_call	d_call	v_call	clone_size	cdr3_aa	cdr3_nt
TRBJ1-1	NA	TRBV5-8	many	CASSADGNTEAFF	TGTGCCAGCAGCGCAGACGGGAACACTGAAGCTTTCTTT
TRBJ2-3	NA	TRBV7-2	many	CASSRTDTQYF	TGTGCCAGCAGCCGCACAGATACGCAGTATTTT
TRBJ2-1	NA	TRBV7-9	NA	CASNLAWENEQFF	TGTGCCAGCAACTTAGCTTGGGAGAATGAGCAGTTCTTC
TRBJ1-1	NA	TRBV4-2	NA	CASKDHGTEAFF	TGTGCCAGCAAGGACCATGGGACTGAAGCTTTCTTT
TRBJ1-3	TRBD1	TRBV7-8	NA	CASSKRDSRGNTIYF	TGTGCCAGCAGCAAAAGGGACAGCCGAGGAAACACCATATATTTT
TRBJ2-5	TRBD1	TRBV7-9	many	CASSFPLGQNQETQYF	TGTGCCAGCAGCTTCCCGCTGGGACAGAACCAAGAGACCCAGTACTTC
TRBJ1-1	NA	TRBV7-8	many	CASSLVVSARRNTEAFF	TGTGCCAGCAGCTTAGTCGTTTCCGCGAGAAGGAACACTGAAGCTTTCTTT
TRBJ2-7	TRBD2	TRBV2	NA	CASVARLAGVEEQYF	TGTGCCAGCGTTGCCCGACTAGCGGGAGTCGAAGAGCAGTACTTC
TRBJ2-1	NA	TRBV2	few	CASGQTSYNEQFF	TGTGCCAGCGGACAGACCTCCTACAATGAGCAGTTCTTC
TRBJ2-7	NA	TRBV5-5	many	CASSLGHEYEQYF	TGTGCCAGCAGCTTGGGTCACGAATACGAGCAGTACTTC
TRBJ1-5	NA	TRBV29-1	NA	CSVGPRDWVEGQPQHF	TGCAGCGTTGGTCCTCGTGACTGGGTAGAGGGTCAGCCCCAGCATTTT
TRBJ1-2	TRBD1	TRBV10-3	NA	CATRQGLGFGYTF	TGTGCCACACGACAGGGTCTCGGATTTGGCTACACCTTC
TRBJ2-2	NA	TRBV11-2	many	CASSTTSTGELFF	TGTGCCAGCAGCACAACGTCCACCGGGGAGCTGTTTTTT
TRBJ1-5	NA	TRBV24-1	NA	CATSDRGYNQPQHF	TGTGCCACCAGTGACAGGGGATACAATCAGCCCCAGCATTTT
TRBJ2-7	TRBD2	TRBV18	once	CASPPPSGRGYEQYF	TGTGCCAGCCCACCTCCTAGCGGGAGGGGGTACGAGCAGTACTTC
TRBJ2-7	NA	TRBV4-1	many	CASSQGNTYEQYF	TGCGCCAGCAGCCAAGGAAACACCTACGAGCAGTACTTC
TRBJ1-4	TRBD1	TRBV27	NA	CASSSTGTGGEKLFF	TGTGCCAGCAGTTCTACCGGGACAGGGGGTGAAAAACTGTTTTTT
TRBJ1-5	NA	TRBV29-1	NA	CSAQQNQPQHF	TGCAGCGCACAGCAAAATCAGCCCCAGCATTTT
TRBJ2-5	NA	TRBV11-3	many	CASSTVQLRDALGETQYF	TGTGCCAGCAGTACCGTACAGCTCCGGGACGCACTCGGGGAGACCCAGTACTTC
TRBJ2-2	TRBD1	TRBV5-4	few	CASSLVRGTGELFF	TGTGCCAGCAGTTTAGTCAGGGGGACCGGGGAGCTGTTTTTT
TRBJ1-2	NA	TRBV24-1	NA	CATSGPDRRYGYTF	TGTGCCACCAGTGGCCCAGACAGGCGCTATGGCTACACCTTC
TRBJ2-5	NA	TRBV9	many	CASSYGTGKGETQYF	TGTGCCAGCAGCTACGGGACTGGGAAGGGGGAGACCCAGTACTTC
TRBJ1-1	NA	TRBV6-6	many	CASSRTTEAFF	TGTGCCAGCAGCCGAACGACTGAAGCTTTCTTT
TRBJ1-2	NA	TRBV7-2	many	CASSSRAGVEGYTF	TGTGCCAGCAGCTCTAGGGCAGGGGTAGAGGGCTACACCTTC
TRBJ1-6	NA	TRBV12-3/TRBV12-4	NA	CASTLRGTNSPLHF	TGTGCCAGCACTTTGAGGGGTACAAATTCACCCCTCCACTTT
TRBJ2-2	TRBD1	TRBV9	NA	CASSAGQGVTGELFF	TGTGCCAGCAGCGCCGGACAGGGGGTCACCGGGGAGCTGTTTTTT
TRBJ2-1	TRBD2	TRBV20-1	few	CSARRTSGTHNEQFF	TGCAGCGCTAGGCGGACTAGCGGGACTCACAATGAGCAGTTCTTC
TRBJ1-4	TRBD1	TRBV5-5	few	CAWTKYRDRVGSTNEKLFF	TGTGCCTGGACGAAATACCGGGACAGGGTGGGATCAACTAATGAAAAACTGTTTTTT
TRBJ1-2	NA	TRBV7-2	many	CASSPQYGYTF	TGTGCCAGCAGCCCCCAATATGGCTACACCTTC
TRBJ2-7	TRBD2	TRBV7-8	NA	CASSESTGEGYEQYF	TGTGCCAGCAGTGAAAGCACCGGGGAGGGGTACGAGCAGTACTTC
TRBJ1-3	NA	TRBV3-1	NA	CASSQFPFSGNTIYF	TGTGCCAGCAGCCAATTCCCTTTCTCTGGAAACACCATATATTTT
TRBJ2-5	TRBD2	TRBV18	NA	CASSPLERELTETQYF	TGTGCCAGCTCACCACTCGAGCGGGAGCTTACCGAGACCCAGTACTTC
TRBJ2-7	TRBD2	TRBV7-9	NA	CASSYSGLAGGDEQYF	TGTGCCAGCAGCTATAGCGGACTAGCGGGAGGGGACGAGCAGTACTTC
TRBJ2-7	TRBD2	TRBV14	NA	CASSQDSETSGSYEQYF	TGTGCCAGCAGCCAAGATAGCGAGACTAGCGGGAGTTACGAGCAGTACTTC
TRBJ1-5	NA	TRBV2	many	CASSEGRFGQPQHF	TGTGCCAGCAGTGAAGGCAGGTTTGGTCAGCCCCAGCATTTT
TRBJ1-5	TRBD1	TRBV18	few	CASSPSGGGRNQPQHF	TGTGCCAGCTCACCCTCAGGGGGCGGGCGCAATCAGCCCCAGCATTTT
TRBJ1-1	TRBD1	TRBV13	many	CASSLGLPSTGVNTEAFF	TGTGCCAGCAGCTTAGGCCTTCCGTCGACAGGGGTGAACACTGAAGCTTTCTTT
TRBJ2-7	NA	TRBV6-9	many	CARAYEQYF	TGTGCCAGGGCCTACGAGCAGTACTTC
TRBJ2-7	TRBD2	TRBV29-1	NA	CSLGPPTSDYEQYF	TGCAGCTTAGGTCCCCCCACTAGCGACTACGAGCAGTACTTC
TRBJ2-7	TRBD2	TRBV6-6	many	CASSYNGRTSGRFYEQYF	TGTGCCAGCAGTTACAATGGTCGGACTAGCGGGAGATTCTACGAGCAGTACTTC
TRBJ1-5	NA	TRBV12-5	many	CASGLGLYSNQPQHF	TGTGCTAGTGGTTTGGGTCTTTATAGCAATCAGCCCCAGCATTTT
TRBJ1-2	NA	TRBV9	NA	CASSVAQGDGYTF	TGTGCCAGCAGCGTAGCACAGGGAGATGGCTACACCTTC
TRBJ2-7	NA	TRBV7-2	NA	CASSYGGAPYEQYF	TGTGCCAGCAGTTACGGTGGGGCGCCCTACGAGCAGTACTTC
TRBJ1-5	NA	TRBV7-9	many	CASGGLMNQPQHF	TGTGCCAGCGGCGGGTTGATGAATCAGCCCCAGCATTTT
TRBJ2-2	NA	TRBV7-2	many	CASSLGPGELFF	TGTGCCAGCAGCTTAGGACCCGGGGAGCTGTTTTTT
TRBJ2-7	TRBD1	TRBV18	few	CASSPRQGQDEQYF	TGTGCCAGCTCACCCCGACAGGGGCAGGACGAGCAGTACTTC
TRBJ2-2	TRBD2	TRBV12-3/TRBV12-4	NA	CASSQIGRASGKGGGELFF	TGCGCCAGCAGCCAAATAGGCCGGGCTAGCGGGAAAGGGGGCGGGGAGCTGTTTTTT
TRBJ2-7	NA	TRBV7-9	NA	CASRAGRHEQYF	TGTGCCAGCCGGGCAGGGCGGCACGAGCAGTACTTC
TRBJ1-5	NA	TRBV15	once	CATSRDDTVYEHF	TGTGCCACCAGCAGAGATGACACAGTCTACGAGCATTTT
TRBJ1-1	NA	TRBV29-1	NA	CSVDSGGIPHNEAFF	TGCAGCGTTGACAGCGGCGGGATCCCTCACAATGAAGCTTTCTTT
TRBJ1-2	TRBD1	TRBV29-1	NA	CSQVGTGNYGYTF	TGCAGCCAAGTGGGGACAGGTAACTATGGCTACACCTTC
TRBJ2-2	TRBD2	TRBV7-2	NA	CASSSAGAHTGELFF	TGTGCCAGCAGCAGCGCGGGAGCCCACACCGGGGAGCTGTTTTTT
TRBJ2-5	NA	TRBV3-1	many	CASSQEPDQETQYF	TGTGCCAGCAGCCAAGAGCCAGACCAAGAGACCCAGTACTTC